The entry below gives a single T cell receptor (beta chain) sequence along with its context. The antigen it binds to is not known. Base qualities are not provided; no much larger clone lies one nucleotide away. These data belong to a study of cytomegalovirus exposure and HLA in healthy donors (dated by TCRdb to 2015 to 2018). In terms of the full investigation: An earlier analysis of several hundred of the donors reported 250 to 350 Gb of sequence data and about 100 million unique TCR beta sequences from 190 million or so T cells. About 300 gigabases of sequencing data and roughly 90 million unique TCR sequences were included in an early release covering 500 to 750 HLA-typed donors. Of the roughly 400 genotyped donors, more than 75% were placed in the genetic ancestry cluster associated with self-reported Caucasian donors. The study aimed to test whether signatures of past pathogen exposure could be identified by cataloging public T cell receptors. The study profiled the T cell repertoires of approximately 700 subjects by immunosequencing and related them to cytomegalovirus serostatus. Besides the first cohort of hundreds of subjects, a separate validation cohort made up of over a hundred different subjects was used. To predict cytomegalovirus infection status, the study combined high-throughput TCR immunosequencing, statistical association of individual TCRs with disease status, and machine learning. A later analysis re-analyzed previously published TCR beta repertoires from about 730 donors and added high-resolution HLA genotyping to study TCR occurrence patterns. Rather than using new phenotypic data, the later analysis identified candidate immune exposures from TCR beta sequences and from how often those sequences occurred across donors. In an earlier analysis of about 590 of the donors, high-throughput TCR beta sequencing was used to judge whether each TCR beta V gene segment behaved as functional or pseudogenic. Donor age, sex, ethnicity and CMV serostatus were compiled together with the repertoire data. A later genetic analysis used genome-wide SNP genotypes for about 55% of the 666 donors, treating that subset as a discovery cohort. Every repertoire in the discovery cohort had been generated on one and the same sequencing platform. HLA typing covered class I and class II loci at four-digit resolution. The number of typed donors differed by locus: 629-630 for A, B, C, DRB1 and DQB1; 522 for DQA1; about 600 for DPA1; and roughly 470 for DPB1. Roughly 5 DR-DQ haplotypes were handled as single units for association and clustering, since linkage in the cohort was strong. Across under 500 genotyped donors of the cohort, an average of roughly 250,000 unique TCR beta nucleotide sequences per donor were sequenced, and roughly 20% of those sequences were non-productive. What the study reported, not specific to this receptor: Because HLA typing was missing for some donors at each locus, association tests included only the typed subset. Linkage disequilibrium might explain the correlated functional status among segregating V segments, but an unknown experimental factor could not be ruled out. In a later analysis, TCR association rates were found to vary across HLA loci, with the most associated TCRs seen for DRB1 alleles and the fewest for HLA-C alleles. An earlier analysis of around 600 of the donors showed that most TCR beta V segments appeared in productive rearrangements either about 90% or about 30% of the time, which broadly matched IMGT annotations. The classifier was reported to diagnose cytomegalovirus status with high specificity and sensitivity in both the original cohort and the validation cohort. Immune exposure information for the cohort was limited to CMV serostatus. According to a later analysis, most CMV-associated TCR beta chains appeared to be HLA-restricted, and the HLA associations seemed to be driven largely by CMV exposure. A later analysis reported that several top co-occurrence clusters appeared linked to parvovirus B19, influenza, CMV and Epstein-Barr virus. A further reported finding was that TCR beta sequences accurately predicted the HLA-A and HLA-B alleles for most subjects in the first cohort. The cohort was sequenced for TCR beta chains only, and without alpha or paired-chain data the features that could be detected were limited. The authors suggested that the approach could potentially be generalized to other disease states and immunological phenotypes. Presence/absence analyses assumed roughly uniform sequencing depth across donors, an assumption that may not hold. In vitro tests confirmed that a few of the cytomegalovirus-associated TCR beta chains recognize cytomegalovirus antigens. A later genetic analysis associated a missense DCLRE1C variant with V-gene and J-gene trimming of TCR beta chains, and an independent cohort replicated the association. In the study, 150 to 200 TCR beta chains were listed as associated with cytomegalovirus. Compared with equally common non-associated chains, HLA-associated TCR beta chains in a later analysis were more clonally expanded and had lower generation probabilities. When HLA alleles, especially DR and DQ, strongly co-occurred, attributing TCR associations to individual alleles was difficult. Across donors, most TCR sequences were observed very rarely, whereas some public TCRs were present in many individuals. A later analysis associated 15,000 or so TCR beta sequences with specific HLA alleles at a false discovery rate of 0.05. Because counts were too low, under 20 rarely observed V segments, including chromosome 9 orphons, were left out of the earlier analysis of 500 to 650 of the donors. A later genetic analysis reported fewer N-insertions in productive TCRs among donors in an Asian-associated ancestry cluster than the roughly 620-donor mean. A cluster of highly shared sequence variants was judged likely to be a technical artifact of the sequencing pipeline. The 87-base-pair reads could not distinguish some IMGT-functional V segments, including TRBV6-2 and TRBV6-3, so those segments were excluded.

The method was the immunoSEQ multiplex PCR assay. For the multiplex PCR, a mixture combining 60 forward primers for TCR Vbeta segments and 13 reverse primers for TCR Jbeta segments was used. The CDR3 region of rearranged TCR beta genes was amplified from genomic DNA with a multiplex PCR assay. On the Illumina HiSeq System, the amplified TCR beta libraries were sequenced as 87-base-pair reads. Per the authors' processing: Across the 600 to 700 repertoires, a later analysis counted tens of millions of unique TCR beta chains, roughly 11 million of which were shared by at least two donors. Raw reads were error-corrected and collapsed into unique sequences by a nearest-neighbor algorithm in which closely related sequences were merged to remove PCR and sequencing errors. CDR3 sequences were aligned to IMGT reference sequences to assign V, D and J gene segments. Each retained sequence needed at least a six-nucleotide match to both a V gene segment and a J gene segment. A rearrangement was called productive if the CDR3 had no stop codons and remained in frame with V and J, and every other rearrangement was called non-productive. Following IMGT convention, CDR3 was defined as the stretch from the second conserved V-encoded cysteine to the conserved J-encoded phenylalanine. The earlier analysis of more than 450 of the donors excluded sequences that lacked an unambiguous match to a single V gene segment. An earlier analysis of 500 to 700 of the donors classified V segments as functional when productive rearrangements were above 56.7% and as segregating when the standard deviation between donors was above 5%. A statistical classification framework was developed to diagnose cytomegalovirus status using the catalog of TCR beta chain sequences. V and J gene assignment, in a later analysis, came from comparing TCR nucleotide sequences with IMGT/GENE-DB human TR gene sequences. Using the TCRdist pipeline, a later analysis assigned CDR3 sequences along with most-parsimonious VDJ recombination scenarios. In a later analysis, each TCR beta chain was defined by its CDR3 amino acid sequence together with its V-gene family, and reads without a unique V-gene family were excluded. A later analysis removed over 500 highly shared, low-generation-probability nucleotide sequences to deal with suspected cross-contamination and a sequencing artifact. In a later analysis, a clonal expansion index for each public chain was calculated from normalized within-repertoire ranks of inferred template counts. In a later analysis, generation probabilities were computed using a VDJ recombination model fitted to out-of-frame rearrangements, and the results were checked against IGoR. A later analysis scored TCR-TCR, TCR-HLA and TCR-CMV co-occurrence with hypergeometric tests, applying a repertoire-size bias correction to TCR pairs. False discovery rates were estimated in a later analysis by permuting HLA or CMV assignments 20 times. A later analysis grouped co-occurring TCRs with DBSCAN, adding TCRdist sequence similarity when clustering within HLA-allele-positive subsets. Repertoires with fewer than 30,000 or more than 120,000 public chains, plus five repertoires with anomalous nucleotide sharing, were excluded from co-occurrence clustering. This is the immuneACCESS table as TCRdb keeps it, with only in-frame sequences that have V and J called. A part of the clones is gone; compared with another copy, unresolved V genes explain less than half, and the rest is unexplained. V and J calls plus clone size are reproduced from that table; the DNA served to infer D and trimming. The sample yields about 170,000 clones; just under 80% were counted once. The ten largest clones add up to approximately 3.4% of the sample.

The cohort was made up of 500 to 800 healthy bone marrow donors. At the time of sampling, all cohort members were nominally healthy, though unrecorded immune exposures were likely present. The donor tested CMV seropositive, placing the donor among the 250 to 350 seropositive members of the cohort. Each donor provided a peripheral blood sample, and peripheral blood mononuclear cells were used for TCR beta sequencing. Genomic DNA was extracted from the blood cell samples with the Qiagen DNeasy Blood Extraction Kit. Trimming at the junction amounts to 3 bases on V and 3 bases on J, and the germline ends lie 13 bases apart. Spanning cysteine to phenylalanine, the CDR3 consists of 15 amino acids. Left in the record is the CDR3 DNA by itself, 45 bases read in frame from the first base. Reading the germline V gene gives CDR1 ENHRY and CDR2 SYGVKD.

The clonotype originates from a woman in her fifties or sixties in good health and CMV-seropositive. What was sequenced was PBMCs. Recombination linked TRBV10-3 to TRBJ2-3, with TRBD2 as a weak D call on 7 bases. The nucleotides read TGTGCCATCAGTGATCGGGGGGCTGGGACAGATACGCAGTATTTT. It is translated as CAISDRGAGTDTQYF.